Described below is a single T cell receptor (beta chain) sequence and its context. The data were obtained in a study of blood T cells in healthy people across ages. This CDR3 is built from 14 residues. V was shortened by 8 bases and J by 0 bases, with 8 bases between the two germline ends. Germline CDR1 SGHVS, CDR2 FNYEAQ. A second PCR of 7 to 11 cycles used a sample-barcoded 5' primer and a J-beta primer mix. TCRdb re-analysed the 5' RACE reads in MiXCR, keeping a single row per CDR3 protein. The table has almost 550,000 distinct CDR3 sequences, around 24% seen once; the top ten hold roughly 9%. These data also featured in a second study, about T cells of mothers and their children.

Sequences were obtained from blood. This TCR came from a boy between 10 and 17 years old in good health. The rearrangement links TRBV7-6 to TRBJ2-6; unclear D gene. DNA of the CDR3: TGTGCCAGCCGTCCCCTCTCTGGGGCCAACGTCCTGACTTTC. It is translated as CASRPLSGANVLTF.